These T cell receptor beta chains were read from a single sample in a study of blood T cell repertoires in COVID-19. Repertoires were generated with immunoSEQ multiplex PCR, while TCRdb's copy carries only in-frame clones and drops some. This table holds 150,000 to 200,000 clones, around 85% found once. The sample taken for sequencing was peripheral blood. The source of these receptors is an elderly woman with acute or convalescent COVID-19. Each CDR3 is given with its conserved first and last residue.

v_gene,j_gene,CDR3aa
TRBV11-3,TRBJ2-3,CASSSGGFRTSRTDTQYF
TRBV5-6,TRBJ2-3,CASSLAGWGDTQYF
TRBV7-3,TRBJ2-3,CASSPGTRGDTQYF
TRBV7-2,TRBJ2-1,CASSSFSGGLGNEQFF
TRBV19,TRBJ1-2,CASIDRGQLVRYGYTF
TRBV14,TRBJ2-4,CASSQDQRLAKNIQYF
TRBV7-2,TRBJ2-5,CASSLVAPPAGEKTQYF
TRBV12-3/TRBV12-4,TRBJ1-1,CASRNRESTEAFF
TRBV11-3,TRBJ2-1,CASSGGSGSYNEQFF
TRBV13,TRBJ2-3,CASSSGLGNPGTDTQYF
TRBV10-3,TRBJ1-2,CAINPDRNYGYTF
TRBV5-1,TRBJ2-3,CASSPTTAPADTQYF
TRBV15,TRBJ2-5,CATSRVKEETQYF
TRBV5-1,TRBJ2-1,CASSLESRGHDEQFF
TRBV5-1,TRBJ2-2,CASSRTGGWGTGELFF
TRBV4-3,TRBJ2-2,CASSQDGWSGELFF
TRBV7-9,TRBJ1-4,CASSTSGDKLYNEKLFF
TRBV6-6,TRBJ2-2,CASRVPGQGSTGELFF
TRBV19,TRBJ2-1,CASSIADRFSYNEQFF
TRBV27,TRBJ1-6,CASSFVWGQGGRSPLHF
TRBV27,TRBJ1-2,CASSPSRQGFYGYTF
TRBV18,TRBJ2-2,CASSPKQPTGELFF
TRBV3-1/TRBV3-2,TRBJ2-1,CASSAPSGPYNEQFF
TRBV5-1,TRBJ1-2,CASRIGGYGYTF
TRBV24-1,TRBJ2-7,CATSEPGTSGSYEQYF
TRBV7-2,TRBJ2-7,CASSTGTIPYEQYF
TRBV6-5,TRBJ2-3,CASSLGTHTDTQYF
TRBV2,TRBJ1-2,CASSERQGGYTF
TRBV6-2/TRBV6-3,TRBJ1-2,CASSYSEGGYTF
TRBV9,TRBJ1-4,CASSVYRGRAVKEKLFF
TRBV27,TRBJ1-6,CASSFRAPNSPLHF
TRBV28,TRBJ1-2,CASSFERSSRYGYTF
TRBV2,TRBJ2-5,CASTGGGRETQYF
TRBV12-3/TRBV12-4,TRBJ2-1,CASRGDSYNEQFF
TRBV7-9,TRBJ1-2,CASSSNRGDYGYTF
TRBV10-3,TRBJ2-7,CAISESSRDSYSYEQYF
TRBV9,TRBJ2-2,CASSVLGGTGELFF
TRBV10-1,TRBJ1-2,CARPRAGSYGYTF